These 24 T cell receptor beta chains originate from one sample sequenced in a study of siplizumab effects on memory and regulatory T cells. The table came from immunoSEQ multiplex PCR; TCRdb's copy has only in-frame clones and leaves some out. The profile shows fewer than 110,000 clones, about nine tenths of them singletons. Material: non-Treg CD4+ T cells sorted from blood. The receptors here all came from a human donor in good health.

The V gene is TRBV2, the J gene TRBJ2-3, with D perhaps TRBD1 (6 bases). The CDR3 runs 14 residues. Trimming took off 6 bases at V and 1 base at J, with 11 bases between the two ends. Germline lookup yields CDR1 SNHLY and CDR2 FYNNEI. The CDR3 protein is CASSVDSRTDTQYF. In DNA form, the CDR3 reads TGTGCCAGCAGCGTGGACAGCCGCACAGATACGCAGTATTTT. Combining the CDR3 with reference TRBV2 and TRBJ2-3 gives the whole variable domain EPEVTQTPSHQVTQMGQEVILRCVPISNHLYFYWYRQILGQKVEFLVSFYNNEISEKSEIFDDQFSVERPDGSNFTLKIRSTKLEDSAMYFCASSVDSRTDTQYFGPGTRLTVL.

The J gene is TRBJ2-6, the V gene TRBV20-1; D gene uncertain. Germline V gene data show CDR1 as DFQATT and CDR2 as SNEGSKA (reference sequence). The ends were cut back, 1 base at V and 5 bases at J, with 0 bases in the middle. This CDR3 is 11 amino acids long. The CDR3 DNA sequence: TGCAGTGCTAGAGGGGCCAACGTCCTGACTTTC. This gives the protein CSARGANVLTF.

The gene calls are TRBV18 and TRBJ2-7, with unresolved D. Germline V gives CDR1 KGHSH, CDR2 LQKENI. This CDR3 region has 15 residues. V shed 6 bases and J shed 6 bases, with 21 bases lying between them. The DNA of the CDR3 is TGTGCCAGCTCGCCTGACGTAGCCCCTACTTCCGAGCAGTACTTC. This translates into CASSPDVAPTSEQYF. The full variable domain, with the rest looked up from reference TRBV18 and TRBJ2-7, is NAGVMQNPRHLVRRRGQEARLRCSPMKGHSHVYWYRQLPEEGLKFMVYLQKENIIDESGMPKERFSAEFPKEGPSILRIQQVVRGDSAAYFCASSPDVAPTSEQYFGPGTRLTVT.

This chain links TRBV7-9 with TRBJ2-2; TRBD1 matches 8 bases. The CDR3 has 18 residues. J was trimmed by 5 bases and V by 2 bases; bases with no gene match: 13. CDR1 SEHNR and CDR2 FQNEAQ come from the germline V gene (reference sequence). The DNA for the CDR3 is TGTGCCAGCAGCTTATATTTGGCCCGGACAGGGCGAACCGGGGAGCTGTTTTTT. Protein product: CASSLYLARTGRTGELFF.

This chain links TRBV10-3 with TRBJ2-3; the D is unclear. Trimming shortened V by 5 bases and J by 0 bases, and 0 bases separated the two germline ends. Germline CDR1 and CDR2: ENHRY and SYGVKD. The CDR3 has 11 amino acids. The CDR3 here is CAISSTDTQYF. CDR3 sequence (DNA): TGTGCCATCAGTAGCACAGATACGCAGTATTTT.

V and J are TRBV14 and TRBJ2-7; 8 nucleotides line up with TRBD1. The V segment lost 4 bases and the J segment 6 bases; nucleotides outside the gene matches: 5. This CDR3 has 13 amino acids. CDR1 is SGHDN and CDR2 is FVKESK in the germline V gene. The CDR3 nucleotides read TGTGCCAGCAGCCGACATACAGGGGGCGAGCAGTACTTC. It translates to CASSRHTGGEQYF.

This chain joins TRBV12-5 and TRBJ2-1, with 8 bases aligning to TRBD2. The CDR3 is made up of 17 amino acids. V trimming: 0 bases; J trimming: 4 bases; junction bases outside the gene matches: 8. Germline V gene lookup returns CDR1 LGHNT and CDR2 FRNRAP. CDR3 coding DNA: TGTGCTAGTGGTTTGGTATTTGGAGCGGGGGCTTACAATGAGCAGTTCTTC. Its translation: CASGLVFGAGAYNEQFF. The full variable domain, with the rest looked up from reference TRBV12-5 and TRBJ2-1, is DARVTQTPRHKVTEMGQEVTMRCQPILGHNTVFWYRQTMMQGLELLAYFRNRAPLDDSGMPKDRFSAEMPDATLATLKIQPSEPRDSAVYFCASGLVFGAGAYNEQFFGPGTRLTVL.

The chain couples TRBV28 to TRBJ2-5, with 7 bases identical to TRBD2. This CDR3 spans 16 amino acids. Germline V gene lookup returns CDR1 MDHEN and CDR2 SYDVKM. Germline trimming cut 3 bases from V and 5 bases from J; bases unmatched to any gene: 12. The CDR3 sequence is CASSLDQRDAGETQYF. The CDR3 DNA reads as TGTGCCAGCAGTTTGGATCAGCGGGATGCTGGCGAGACCCAGTACTTC.

This chain uses TRBV19 with TRBJ1-5; unclear D gene. The germline V gene has CDR1 LNHDA and CDR2 SQIVND (reference sequence). CDR3 length equals 13 residues. Trimming took off 7 bases at V and 5 bases at J, with 12 bases between the two ends. The DNA of the CDR3 is TGTGCCAGTAAGGTCCCCGGGGATCAGCCCCAGCATTTT. It is translated as CASKVPGDQPQHF. Together with reference TRBV19 and TRBJ1-5, the CDR3 gives the full variable domain: DGGITQSPKYLFRKEGQNVTLSCEQNLNHDAMYWYRQDPGQGLRLIYYSQIVNDFQKGDIAEGYSVSREKKESFPLTVTSAQKNPTAFYLCASKVPGDQPQHFGDGTRLSIL.

The V and J genes are TRBV28 and TRBJ2-4; D may correspond to TRBD1 or TRBD2 (5 bases each). This CDR3 is 16 amino acids long. V was cut by 7 bases and J by 0 bases, with 16 bases left in between. Germline loops: CDR1 MDHEN, CDR2 SYDVKM. CDR3 coding DNA: TGTGCCAGCACTTCAAAGGGACCCCTAGCCAAAAACATTCAGTACTTC. Protein: CASTSKGPLAKNIQYF.

The V and J genes are TRBV7-3 and TRBJ2-2; TRBD1 aligns across 7 bases. CDR1 and CDR2 (germline): SGHTA, FQGTGA. Trimming cost V 5 bases and J 4 bases; bases outside gene matches: 13. CDR3 length equals 17 residues. The CDR3 is CASSKDRFSSITGELFF. The CDR3 nucleotides are TGTGCCAGCAGCAAGGACAGGTTTAGCTCCATCACCGGGGAGCTGTTTTTT.

This clone was seen just once. The gene calls are TRBV27 and TRBJ2-7; weak D call: TRBD1 (6 bases). The V end lost 0 bases, the J end lost 0 bases, and 9 bases lay between the germline ends. The CDR3 has 15 residues. The germline CDR1 and CDR2 sequences are MNHEY and SMNVEV (reference sequence). CDR3 sequence: CASSLSVGASYEQYF. CDR3 coding DNA: TGTGCCAGCAGTTTATCGGTGGGGGCCTCCTACGAGCAGTACTTC.

The chain has TRBV6-5 and TRBJ2-5, with a tentative D call TRBD1 (6 bases). The germline CDR1 and CDR2 sequences are MNHEY and SVGAGI. The V gene lost 7 bases and the J gene lost 7 bases, with 19 bases spanning the gap. The CDR3 has 14 amino acids. CDR3 nucleotide sequence: TGTGCCAGCAAGGGGGACGCCCAGGGCCCGACCCAGTACTTC. This gives the protein CASKGDAQGPTQYF.

This chain links TRBV6-1 with TRBJ2-5, with unresolved D. This CDR3 region has 12 residues. The V end was cut by 7 bases, the J end by 5 bases, with 11 bases between. CDR1 and CDR2 (germline): MNHNS, SASEGT. In DNA form, the CDR3 reads TGTGCCAGCATGTTGGGGATCGAGACCCAGTACTTC. Translating gives CASMLGIETQYF.

J is TRBJ1-5 and V is TRBV12-1. TRBV12-1 is noted as a pseudogene. The CDR3 covers 10 residues. CDR3 bases: TGTGCCAGCAGCTGGGGGCCCCAGCATTTT. This codes for CASSWGPQHF.

The CDR3 region has the DNA TGTGCCAGCAGACCTCACGGGGGGCTCGGAGCGGGCTACACCTTC. Encoded protein: CASRPHGGLGAGYTF. The chain combines TRBV7-3 with TRBJ1-2, with D perhaps TRBD1 (6 bases). The V gene lost 6 bases and the J gene lost 8 bases, with 22 bases spanning the gap. Germline assignment: CDR1 SGHTA and CDR2 FQGTGA. The CDR3 contains 15 residues.

This chain connects TRBV5-6 to TRBJ2-3; perhaps TRBD1 as D (6 bases). Germline V gene data show CDR1 as SGHDT and CDR2 as YYEEEE. This CDR3 is built from 15 residues. The V end lost 0 bases, the J end lost 1 base, and 9 bases lay between the germline ends. The CDR3 loop reads CASSLAGGRTDTQYF. Here the CDR3 DNA reads TGTGCCAGCAGCTTGGCTGGGGGCCGCACAGATACGCAGTATTTT.

This rearrangement joins TRBV9 to TRBJ1-2; no firm D call. V lost 5 bases to trimming and J lost 2 bases, with 13 bases between them. The CDR3 runs 14 residues. In germline, CDR1 is SGDLS, CDR2 YYNGEE. CDR3 nucleotides: TGTGCCAGCAGAGAGGTGGACGGAAACTATGGCTACACCTTC. It specifies CASREVDGNYGYTF.

This clone was observed a few times. The chain carries TRBV10-3 and TRBJ1-2; tentatively, D is TRBD1 (6 bases). This CDR3 comprises 15 residues. V dropped 6 bases and J dropped 3 bases, with 17 bases sitting between them. Germline CDR1 ENHRY, CDR2 SYGVKD. The CDR3 is CAISRQDLGDYGYTF. CDR3 nucleotides: TGTGCCATCAGCCGACAGGACCTTGGTGACTATGGCTACACCTTC.

This chain uses TRBV18 with TRBJ1-2, with D unresolved. V lost 6 bases and J lost 4, with 21 bases in between. Looked up from germline, CDR1 is KGHSH and CDR2 is LQKENI. There are 16 residues in the CDR3. The CDR3 bases are TGTGCCAGCTCCCCAACGCAGGACGGTCACCTCTATGGCTACACCTTC. Its protein product is CASSPTQDGHLYGYTF.

This chain uses TRBV6-5 with TRBJ1-4, with a weak D call TRBD1 (6 bases). Deletions cut 10 bases from V and 7 bases from J, with 16 bases between. Germline V gives CDR1 MNHEY, CDR2 SVGAGI. The CDR3 has 13 residues. The CDR3: CATGASLSEKLFF. CDR3 DNA: TGTGCCACGGGGGCGTCCCTGAGTGAAAAACTGTTTTTT.

The chain is built from TRBV6-6 and TRBJ1-1; TRBD1 is a possible D gene (6 bases). V was pared by 6 bases and J by 0 bases, with 11 bases between. This CDR3 region has 14 residues. The germline V gene encodes CDR1 MNHNY and CDR2 SVGAGI (reference sequence). The CDR3 here is CASRVQGMNTEAFF. The DNA of the CDR3 is TGTGCCAGCAGGGTACAGGGAATGAACACTGAAGCTTTCTTT.

The genes are TRBV2 and TRBJ2-7; TRBD1 aligns across 8 bases. The CDR3 is 14 residues long. Germline V gene sequence: CDR1 SNHLY, CDR2 FYNNEI. J was trimmed by 3 bases and V by 7 bases; bases with no gene match: 8. CDR3 residues: CASTQDRAYYEQYF. Written as DNA, the CDR3 is TGTGCCAGCACCCAGGACAGGGCCTACTACGAGCAGTACTTC.

This chain connects TRBV6-1 to TRBJ2-7; 7 bases match TRBD2. The CDR3 spans 15 residues. CDR1 is MNHNS and CDR2 is SASEGT in the germline V gene. The V and J ends lost 5 bases and 0 bases, in that order; junction bases with no gene match: 7. CDR3 nucleotides: TGTGCCAGCAGTCCCCTTAGCGGGTTCTCCTACGAGCAGTACTTC. This sequence encodes CASSPLSGFSYEQYF.